The rows below give T cell receptor beta chains drawn from one sample of a study of T cells in Graves' hyperthyroidism and ophthalmopathy. TCRdb re-analysed the multiplex PCR reads in MiXCR, keeping a single row per CDR3 protein. The sample lists roughly 580,000 distinct CDR3 sequences, 46% occurring once. Material: peripheral blood or thyroid tissue (not recorded which). All receptors derive from a woman younger than 35 with Graves' hyperthyroidism. Each CDR3 is given with its conserved first and last residue. The order of the fields is clone size, J gene, V gene, D gene, CDR3 protein, CDR3 DNA. The D gene is left open where the match is weak. The listing skips clone size in some rows; elsewhere it reads once, few, many or a size class.

>NA|TRBJ2-5|TRBV7-2|TRBD2
CASSPGRGETQYF
TGTGCCAGCAGCCCTGGGAGGGGAGAGACCCAGTACTTC
>NA|TRBJ1-2|TRBV9|NA
CASRAPEGYGYTF
TGTGCCAGCAGGGCTCCGGAAGGGTATGGCTACACCTTC
>many|TRBJ2-2|TRBV25-1|NA
CASSEAGTLNTGELFF
TGTGCCAGCAGTGAAGCCGGGACCCTGAACACCGGGGAGCTGTTTTTT
>NA|TRBJ1-5|TRBV29-1|NA
CSQDTGTVNQPQHF
TGCAGCCAAGATACGGGGACGGTCAATCAGCCCCAGCATTTT
>NA|TRBJ2-7|TRBV20-1|NA
CSARSQAGSSYEQYF
TGCAGTGCTAGATCGCAAGCGGGTAGCTCCTACGAGCAGTACTTC
>NA|TRBJ1-2|TRBV7-9|NA
CASVLTVYGYTF
TGTGCCAGCGTTCTGACAGTTTATGGCTACACCTTC
>few|TRBJ2-7|TRBV6-1|NA
CASSEGFKYEQYF
TGTGCCAGCAGTGAGGGTTTCAAGTACGAGCAGTACTTC
>many|TRBJ1-2|TRBV11-3|NA
CASSLTDYGYTF
TGTGCCAGCAGCCTCACGGACTATGGCTACACCTTC
>NA|TRBJ1-5|TRBV24-1|NA
CATKGDDPNQPQHF
TGTGCCACCAAAGGGGACGATCCCAATCAGCCCCAGCATTTT
>few|TRBJ1-3|TRBV20-1|NA
CSARGPRNTIYF
TGCAGTGCTAGAGGTCCGCGAAACACCATATATTTT
>NA|TRBJ2-5|TRBV2|NA
CASSARATGIQETQYF
TGTGCCAGCAGTGCTAGAGCAACGGGGATACAAGAGACCCAGTACTTC
>few|TRBJ2-6|TRBV12-3/TRBV12-4|NA
CASSLVSVSGANVLTF
TGTGCCAGCAGTTTAGTTTCGGTCTCTGGGGCCAACGTCCTGACTTTC
>NA|TRBJ1-1|TRBV20-1|NA
CSATRAGAAFF
TGCAGTGCTACGAGGGCAGGGGCAGCTTTCTTT
>NA|TRBJ1-1|TRBV19|NA
CASSSARDGPWGTEAFF
TGTGCCAGTAGTTCGGCCCGGGACGGACCGTGGGGCACTGAAGCTTTCTTT
>NA|TRBJ1-1|TRBV20-1|TRBD1
CSRGQGVTEAFF
TGCAGCAGGGGACAGGGAGTAACTGAAGCTTTCTTT
>few|TRBJ1-4|TRBV9|NA
CASSARTARVEKLFF
TGTGCCAGCAGCGCCCGGACAGCGCGAGTTGAAAAACTGTTTTTT
>NA|TRBJ2-7|TRBV29-1|NA
CSVDEGFYEQYF
TGCAGCGTTGATGAGGGGTTCTACGAGCAGTACTTC
>many|TRBJ1-2|TRBV29-1|NA
CSVEEGRGSNYGYTF
TGCAGCGTTGAAGAAGGCAGGGGCTCTAACTATGGCTACACCTTC
>NA|TRBJ1-2|TRBV2|NA
CASRPSGQGYTF
TGTGCCAGCAGACCCTCCGGTCAGGGCTACACCTTC
>NA|TRBJ1-3|TRBV19|NA
CASSEGGASGNTIYF
TGTGCCAGTAGCGAGGGGGGGGCATCCGGAAACACCATATATTTT
>NA|TRBJ2-5|TRBV4-1|NA
CASSQDLPRQETQYF
TGCGCCAGCAGCCAAGACCTTCCGAGACAAGAGACCCAGTACTTC
>few|TRBJ2-7|TRBV19|TRBD1
CASSRNRGQNYEQYF
TGTGCCAGTAGTAGGAACAGGGGTCAGAACTACGAGCAGTACTTC
>few|TRBJ2-5|TRBV19|TRBD1
CASSAESGGETQYF
TGTGCCAGTAGCGCCGAATCAGGGGGTGAGACCCAGTACTTC
>few|TRBJ2-7|TRBV7-8|NA
CASTLTGTGEQYF
TGTGCCAGCACCCTGACAGGGACTGGGGAGCAGTACTTC
>NA|TRBJ1-1|TRBV20-1|NA
CSADGRNTEAFF
TGCAGTGCGGACGGCCGGAACACTGAAGCTTTCTTT
>few|TRBJ2-7|TRBV7-8|TRBD2
CASQGAGGLIDEQYF
TGTGCCAGTCAAGGGGCGGGAGGGCTAATCGACGAGCAGTACTTC
>many|TRBJ1-3|TRBV10-3|TRBD1
CAISGTGEGGNTIYF
TGTGCCATCAGTGGGACAGGGGAAGGTGGAAACACCATATATTTT
>NA|TRBJ1-6|TRBV24-1|TRBD1
CAISEPDRGNSPLHF
TGTGCCATCAGTGAGCCGGACAGGGGAAATTCACCCCTCCACTTT
>NA|TRBJ1-2|TRBV29-1|TRBD1
CSVSDSDRAYGYTF
TGCAGCGTTAGTGACTCCGACAGGGCCTATGGCTACACCTTC
>NA|TRBJ1-4|TRBV2|NA
CASSPGRGNEKLFF
TGTGCCAGCAGTCCGGGACGGGGAAATGAAAAACTGTTTTTT
>NA|TRBJ1-6|TRBV20-1|NA
CSAKTTVSSPLHF
TGCAGTGCTAAGACCACCGTCTCTTCACCCCTCCACTTT
>NA|TRBJ1-1|TRBV20-1|NA
CSARGTPNTEAFF
TGCAGTGCTAGAGGAACACCGAACACTGAAGCTTTCTTT
>NA|TRBJ2-2|TRBV10-3|TRBD2
CAISDRLAGAHGELFF
TGTGCCATCAGTGACCGACTAGCGGGAGCCCACGGGGAGCTGTTTTTT
>NA|TRBJ1-2|TRBV7-2|NA
CASSLLGTGTNSGYTF
TGTGCCAGCAGCTTATTGGGGACCGGGACAAATAGCGGCTACACCTTC
>many|TRBJ2-7|TRBV29-1|NA
CSVVWQGKAYEQYF
TGCAGCGTTGTTTGGCAGGGCAAAGCCTACGAGCAGTACTTC
>NA|TRBJ2-7|TRBV7-9|NA
CGKTRPYEQYF
TGTGGCAAGACCCGGCCTTACGAGCAGTACTTC
>NA|TRBJ1-5|TRBV19|TRBD1
CASSRDRDRYQPQHF
TGTGCCAGTAGTCGGGACCGGGACAGATATCAGCCCCAGCATTTT
>few|TRBJ1-4|TRBV6-5|NA
CASSYSQAGEKLFF
TGTGCCAGCAGTTACTCTCAGGCCGGGGAAAAACTGTTTTTT
>medium-sized|TRBJ1-6|TRBV25-1|NA
CASSDEGNSPLHF
TGTGCCAGCAGTGACGAGGGAAATTCACCCCTCCACTTT
>few|TRBJ2-7|TRBV2|NA
CASSAILRDTYEQYF
TGTGCCAGCAGTGCCATCCTCCGGGACACCTACGAGCAGTACTTC
>few|TRBJ2-7|TRBV6-5|TRBD1
CASSYRDRGSYEQYF
TGTGCCAGCAGTTACAGGGACAGGGGGTCCTACGAGCAGTACTTC
>many|TRBJ1-1|TRBV2|NA
CASGGTVNTEAFF
TGTGCCAGCGGCGGGACGGTGAACACTGAAGCTTTCTTT
>NA|TRBJ1-2|TRBV7-9|NA
CASTPAGERYGYTF
TGTGCCAGCACCCCAGCAGGGGAGCGCTATGGCTACACCTTC
>NA|TRBJ2-6|TRBV15|NA
CATSTTPSGANVLTF
TGTGCCACCAGCACAACTCCCTCTGGGGCCAACGTCCTGACTTTC
>NA|TRBJ2-5|TRBV2|NA
CASSPPTRQETQYF
TGTGCCAGCTCACCACCGACGCGCCAAGAGACCCAGTACTTC
>NA|TRBJ1-5|TRBV5-5|NA
CACSLLGGSNQPQHF
TGTGCCTGCAGCTTGTTAGGGGGAAGCAATCAGCCCCAGCATTTT